This TCR beta chain came from a study of CD8 T cells in Susac syndrome. TEMRA cells were FACS-enriched, and CD8+ and CD4+ T cells were isolated negatively. The RNA, roughly 0.45 to 1 ug, was put through reverse transcription using random hexamers. The method of amplification for TCR beta CDR3 was immunoSEQ multiplex PCR, covering 54 Vbeta and 13 Jbeta. One entry per CDR3 protein results from TCRdb running MiXCR on the immunoSEQ multiplex PCR reads. The data contain approximately 68,000 distinct CDR3 sequences, about 95% of them singletons. The TCR originated in a human donor with multiple sclerosis. The sample comprised CD8+ T cells from PBMCs.

The CDR3, as DNA: TGTGCCAGCAGCTTCGGGGAAACAGATACGCAGTATTTT. Translating gives CASSFGETDTQYF. The V gene is TRBV5-6, the J gene TRBJ2-3, with D possibly matching TRBD2 (5 bases). Deletions cut 2 bases from V and 3 bases from J, with 7 bases between. Germline values: CDR1 SGHDT, CDR2 YYEEEE. There are 13 residues in the CDR3.